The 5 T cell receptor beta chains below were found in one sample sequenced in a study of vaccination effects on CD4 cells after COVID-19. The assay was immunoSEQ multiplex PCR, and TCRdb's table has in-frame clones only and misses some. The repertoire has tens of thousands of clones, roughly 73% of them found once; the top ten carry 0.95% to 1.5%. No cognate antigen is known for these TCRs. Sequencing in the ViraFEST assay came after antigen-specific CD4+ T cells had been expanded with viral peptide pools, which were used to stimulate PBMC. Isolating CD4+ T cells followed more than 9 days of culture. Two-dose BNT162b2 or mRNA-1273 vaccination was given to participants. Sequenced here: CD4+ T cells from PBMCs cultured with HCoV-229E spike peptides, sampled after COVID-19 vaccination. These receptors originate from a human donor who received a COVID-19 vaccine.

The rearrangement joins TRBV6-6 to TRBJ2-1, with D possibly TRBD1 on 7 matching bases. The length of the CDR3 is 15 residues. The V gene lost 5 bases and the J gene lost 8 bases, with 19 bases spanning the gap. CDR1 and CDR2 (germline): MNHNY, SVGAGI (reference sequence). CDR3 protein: CASSRGGQGGYEQFF. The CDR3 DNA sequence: TGTGCCAGCAGTCGAGGAGGGCAGGGGGGCTATGAGCAGTTCTTC.

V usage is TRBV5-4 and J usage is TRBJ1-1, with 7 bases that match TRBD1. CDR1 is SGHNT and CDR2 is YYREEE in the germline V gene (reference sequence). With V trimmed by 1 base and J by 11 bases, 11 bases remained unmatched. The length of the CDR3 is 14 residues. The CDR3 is CASSLSPGATGAFF. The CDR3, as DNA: TGTGCCAGCAGCTTGTCGCCGGGGGCGACAGGGGCTTTCTTT. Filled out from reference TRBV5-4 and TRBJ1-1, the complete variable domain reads ETGVTQSPTHLIKTRGQQVTLRCSSQSGHNTVSWYQQALGQGPQFIFQYYREEENGRGNFPPRFSGLQFPNYSSELNVNALELDDSALYLCASSLSPGATGAFFGQGTRLTVV.

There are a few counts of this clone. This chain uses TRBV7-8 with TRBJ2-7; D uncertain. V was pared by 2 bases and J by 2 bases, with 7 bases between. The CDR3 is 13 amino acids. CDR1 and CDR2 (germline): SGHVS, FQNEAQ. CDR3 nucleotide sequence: TGTGCCAGCAGCTTACTAGTGGCCTACGAGCAGTACGTC. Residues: CASSLLVAYEQYV.

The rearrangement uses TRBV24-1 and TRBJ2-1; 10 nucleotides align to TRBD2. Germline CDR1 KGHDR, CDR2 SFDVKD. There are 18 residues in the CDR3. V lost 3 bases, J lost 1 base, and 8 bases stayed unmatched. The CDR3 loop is CATSDLPSGGGSYNEQFF. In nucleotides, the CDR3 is TGTGCCACCAGTGATCTACCTAGCGGGGGAGGGTCCTACAATGAGCAGTTCTTC.

The CDR3 is CASSQGVGTEAFF. The CDR3 DNA is TGTGCCAGCAGCCAAGGGGTTGGCACTGAAGCTTTCTTT. V is TRBV3-1 (or the pseudogene TRBV3-2) and J is TRBJ1-1; D is unclear. This CDR3 region has 13 residues. Looked up from germline, CDR1 is LGHDT and CDR2 is YNNKEL (reference sequence). The ends were cut back, 1 base at V and 4 bases at J, with 7 bases in the middle.